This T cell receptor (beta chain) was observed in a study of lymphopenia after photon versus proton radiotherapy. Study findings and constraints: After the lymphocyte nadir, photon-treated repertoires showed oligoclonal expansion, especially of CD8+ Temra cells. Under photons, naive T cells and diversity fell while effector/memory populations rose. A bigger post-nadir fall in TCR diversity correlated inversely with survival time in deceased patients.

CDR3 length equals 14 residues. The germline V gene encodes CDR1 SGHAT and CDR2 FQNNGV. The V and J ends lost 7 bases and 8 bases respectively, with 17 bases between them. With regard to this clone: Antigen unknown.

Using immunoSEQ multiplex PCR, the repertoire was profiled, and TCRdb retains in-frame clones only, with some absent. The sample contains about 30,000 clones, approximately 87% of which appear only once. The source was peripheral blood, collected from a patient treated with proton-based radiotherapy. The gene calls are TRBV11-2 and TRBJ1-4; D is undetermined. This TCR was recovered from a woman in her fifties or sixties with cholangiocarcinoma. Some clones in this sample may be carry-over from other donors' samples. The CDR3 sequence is CASTIQSAGEKLFF. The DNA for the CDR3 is TGTGCCAGCACTATTCAATCAGCCGGGGAAAAACTGTTTTTT.